The 26 T cell receptor beta chains listed next were all sequenced from one sample in a study of CD8 T cells in ankylosing spondylitis. TCRdb redid the calling of the 5' RACE reads with MiXCR, one entry per CDR3 protein. The repertoire includes roughly 180,000 distinct CDR3 sequences, around a tenth of them detected once, and about 14% sits in the top ten. Sequenced sample: blood, either unsorted or a sorted T cell fraction (not recorded which). The receptors were gathered from a female donor with ankylosing spondylitis or in good health (not recorded which).

This clonotype was counted at least ten times. This chain connects TRBV7-9 to TRBJ2-4, with TRBD2 as a possible D gene (5 bases). Germline assignment: CDR1 SEHNR and CDR2 FQNEAQ (reference sequence). Between the trimmed V and J ends, which lost 5 bases and 7 bases, there was a span of 12 bases. The CDR3 covers 13 residues. Written as DNA, the CDR3 is TGTGCCAGCAGCCTCGGCCGGAGGAACATTCAGTACTTC. Its translation is CASSLGRRNIQYF.

This clonotype has a handful of counts. This rearrangement joins TRBV5-6 to TRBJ2-7; D call uncertain. CDR1 and CDR2 from the germline V gene are SGHDT and YYEEEE. Deletions cut 0 bases from V and 7 bases from J, with 8 bases between. This CDR3 is built from 12 residues. The CDR3 spells CASSLVEDEQYF. The CDR3 nucleotides read TGTGCCAGCAGCTTGGTTGAGGATGAGCAGTACTTC.

This clonotype came up many times. This chain's CDR3 is CAASSGGNSPLHF. The CDR3, as DNA: TGTGCCGCATCGTCAGGGGGAAATTCACCCCTCCACTTT. The V and J genes are TRBV10-3 and TRBJ1-6; 7 bases fit TRBD1. Germline loops: CDR1 ENHRY, CDR2 SYGVKD. V lost 11 bases, J lost 7 bases, and 8 bases stayed unmatched. This CDR3 has 13 amino acids.

The V and J genes are TRBV11-2 and TRBJ2-6, with 10 nucleotides matching TRBD2. Germline V lookup: CDR1 SGHAT, CDR2 FQNNGV. Losses at the gene ends were 5 bases for V and 0 bases for J; bases not matched to a gene: 10. This CDR3 is 19 amino acids long. The CDR3 sequence: CASSPFLAGAISGANVLTF. CDR3 coding DNA: TGTGCCAGCAGCCCCTTCCTAGCGGGGGCCATCTCTGGGGCCAACGTCCTGACTTTC.

The gene calls are TRBV6-2 or TRBV6-3 and TRBJ2-3; the D gene could be TRBD1 or TRBD2 (5 bases each). This CDR3 is built from 14 residues. V was trimmed by 3 bases and J by 6 bases, leaving 13 bases between them. Per germline, CDR1 MNHEY and CDR2 SVGEGT. CDR3 sequence reads: CASSYLSWDDTQYF. In nucleotides, the CDR3 is TGTGCCAGCAGTTATTTGAGCTGGGACGATACGCAGTATTTT.

V usage is TRBV5-1 and J usage is TRBJ2-6; the match to TRBD2 covers 7 bases. The junction had 3 bases not matched to a gene; V was cut back by 4 bases and J by 2 bases. CDR1 and CDR2 from the germline V gene are SGHRS and YFSETQ. CDR3 length: 15 residues. CDR3 in DNA: TGCGCCAGCAGCCGGCGGGAGACTGGGGCCAACGTCCTGACTTTC. It encodes CASSRRETGANVLTF.

The rearrangement uses TRBV5-6 and TRBJ2-1; 11 bases fit TRBD2. CDR3 size: 13 residues. Germline CDR1 and CDR2: SGHDT and YYEEEE. The V and J ends lost 8 bases and 9 bases, in that order; junction bases with no gene match: 7. CDR3 bases: TGTGCCAGGAGCCCCGGGACTAGCGGTGAGCAGTTCTTC. This gives the protein CARSPGTSGEQFF.

The chain links TRBV6-2 or TRBV6-3 to TRBJ2-1; TRBD2 matches at 14 bases. Germline V lookup: CDR1 MNHEY, CDR2 SVGEGT. The CDR3 spans 18 residues. V shed 7 bases, J shed 4 bases, and the junction held 12 bases outside the gene matches. The CDR3 coding sequence is TGTGCCAGCACCCAAACCGGACTAGCGGGAGGCCTATACAATGAGCAGTTCTTC. It yields the protein CASTQTGLAGGLYNEQFF.

This sequence joins TRBV12-2 and TRBJ1-3; the tabulated D call, TRBD1, remains unverified against the DNA. TRBV12-2 is reported as a pseudogene. The CDR3 loop spans 17 amino acids. DNA of the CDR3: TGTGCAAGTCGCTGGGATGCAACAGGTTCGGAAGGAAACACCATATATTTT. Protein sequence: CASRWDATGSEGNTIYF.

The J gene is TRBJ1-1, the V gene TRBV20-1, with no clear D. The V end was cut by 6 bases, the J end by 7 bases, with 18 bases between. Germline assignment: CDR1 DFQATT and CDR2 SNEGSKA (reference sequence). CDR3 size: 13 residues. CDR3 region: CSAVTFTENEAFF. The CDR3 DNA reads as TGCAGTGCCGTCACTTTTACAGAGAATGAAGCTTTCTTT.

This clonotype was found many times. The chain uses TRBV12-3 or TRBV12-4 and TRBJ1-2; 8 nucleotides line up with TRBD1. V shed 6 bases and J 6 bases; nucleotides not matched to a gene: 9. This CDR3 contains 14 residues. The CDR3 is CASRPPGGGHGYTF. The CDR3 bases are TGTGCCAGCAGACCCCCAGGGGGCGGGCATGGCTACACCTTC.

This clonotype was observed at least ten times. CDR3 nucleotide sequence: TGTGCCAGCAGCTCCCCCCTACGGGGCACTGAAGCTTTCTTT. Translation: CASSSPLRGTEAFF. This rearrangement joins TRBV7-9 to TRBJ1-1; D unresolved. V was clipped by 4 bases and J by 4 bases, with 13 bases between them. This CDR3 has 14 residues. CDR1 and CDR2 from the germline V gene are SEHNR and FQNEAQ (reference sequence).

This clonotype was seen ten or more times. The rearrangement joins TRBV15 to TRBJ2-7; TRBD1 matches 8 bases. The CDR3 runs 14 residues. V trimming: 2 bases; J trimming: 3 bases; junction bases outside the gene matches: 3. Germline CDR1 LNHNV, CDR2 YYDKDF (reference sequence). CDR3 in amino acids: CATSRRTGGYEQYF. CDR3 coding DNA: TGTGCCACCAGCAGACGCACAGGGGGCTACGAGCAGTACTTC.

This clonotype was seen a few times. The chain uses TRBV27 and TRBJ1-2; perhaps TRBD1 as D (6 bases). CDR1 is MNHEY, CDR2 SMNVEV, per germline (reference sequence). V was trimmed by 4 bases and J by 5 bases, leaving 14 bases between them. The CDR3 is 14 residues long. This CDR3 reads CASSSDRRGYGYTF. In DNA, the CDR3 is TGTGCCAGCAGTTCAGACAGGCGGGGATATGGCTACACCTTC.

This clonotype was picked up many times. CDR3 bases: TGCAGCGTTTTACTAGCGGAATACAATGAGCAGTTCTTC. It translates to CSVLLAEYNEQFF. The chain carries TRBV29-1 and TRBJ2-1, with TRBD2 matching 8 bases. V was pared by 5 bases and J by 4 bases, with 4 bases of the junction left unmatched. Per germline, CDR1 SQVTM and CDR2 ANQGSEA. The CDR3 is made up of 13 amino acids.

The chain recombines TRBV19 with TRBJ2-7; 9 bases are a match to TRBD1. This CDR3 comprises 14 residues. Trimming took 5 bases from V and 6 from J; bases not matched to a gene: 8. CDR1 LNHDA and CDR2 SQIVND come from the germline V gene (reference sequence). CDR3 loop: CASSPPGTGIEQYF. The DNA of the CDR3 is TGTGCCAGTAGTCCACCCGGGACAGGGATCGAGCAGTACTTC.

The V gene is TRBV30, the J gene TRBJ2-5; D is unresolved. Germline V gene sequence: CDR1 GTSNPN, CDR2 SVGIG (reference sequence). Trimming left V 2 bases short and J 5 bases short, with 12 bases between. The CDR3 contains 13 residues. This chain's CDR3 is CAWSSQRAETQYF. CDR3 DNA sequence: TGTGCCTGGAGTTCTCAGCGAGCGGAGACCCAGTACTTC.

V usage is TRBV11-3 and J usage is TRBJ2-2, with 7 bases aligning to TRBD1. The CDR3 runs 16 residues. Germline V gives CDR1 SGHNT, CDR2 YENEEA. Trimming took 1 base from V and 4 from J; bases not matched to a gene: 6. CDR3 sequence: CASSLVRDSPTGELFF. The DNA of the CDR3 is TGTGCCAGCAGCTTAGTACGGGACAGCCCCACCGGGGAGCTGTTTTTT.

For the CDR3, the DNA is TGTGCCAGCAGCTTAGAAAGGTGGAGGGGGCAAGACTACGAGCAGTACTTC. It codes for CASSLERWRGQDYEQYF. The chain recombines TRBV11-2 with TRBJ2-7; tentatively, D is TRBD1 (7 bases). V shed 0 bases and J shed 3 bases, with 18 bases lying between them. This CDR3 contains 17 residues. The germline V gene encodes CDR1 SGHAT and CDR2 FQNNGV.

The chain joins TRBV20-1 to TRBJ2-1, with no clear D. Germline loops: CDR1 DFQATT, CDR2 SNEGSKA (reference sequence). This CDR3 spans 16 amino acids. The germline V and J ends were trimmed by 3 bases and 8 bases, with 23 bases remaining between them. CDR3 sequence: CSASITTSLWADEQFF. The CDR3 DNA sequence: TGCAGTGCTAGTATTACAACTTCACTGTGGGCTGATGAGCAGTTCTTC.

In DNA, the CDR3 is TGTGCCAGCAGTTACTCGGCAGGGGGAGGTGAGCAGTTCTTC. Its protein product is CASSYSAGGGEQFF. This chain joins TRBV6-5 and TRBJ2-1, with D perhaps matching TRBD1 (7 bases). V was clipped by 0 bases and J by 9 bases, with 12 bases between them. The CDR3 extends over 14 amino acids. In germline, CDR1 is MNHEY, CDR2 SVGAGI.

The table lists this clonotype with a few counts. For the CDR3, the DNA is TGTGCCAGCAGCTCGCCTGACAGGGACTATGGCTACACCTTC. Translated: CASSSPDRDYGYTF. This rearrangement joins TRBV7-9 to TRBJ1-2; 7 positions match TRBD1. From germline, CDR1 is SEHNR and CDR2 FQNEAQ (reference sequence). The trim removed 4 bases at V and 3 bases at J, leaving 5 bases unmatched. The CDR3 is 14 amino acids. Full variable domain (outside the CDR3, taken from reference TRBV7-9 and TRBJ1-2): DTGVSQNPRHKITKRGQNVTFRCDPISEHNRLYWYRQTLGQGPEFLTYFQNEAQLEKSRLLSDRFSAERPKGSFSTLEIQRTEQGDSAMYLCASSSPDRDYGYTFGSGTRLTVV.

The CDR3 DNA reads as TGTGCCAGCAATACCAGGACAGGGAACACTGAAGCTTTCTTT. As protein: CASNTRTGNTEAFF. The rearrangement uses TRBV6-1 and TRBJ1-1; 7 bases map to TRBD1. Germline V gene lookup returns CDR1 MNHNS and CDR2 SASEGT. The length of the CDR3 is 14 residues. With V trimmed by 7 bases and J by 1 base, 6 bases remained unmatched.

This clonotype was observed at least ten times. CDR3 region: CASRPSGLEANEQFF. As DNA, the CDR3 is TGCGCCAGCAGACCCTCGGGACTAGAAGCCAATGAGCAGTTCTTC. The gene calls are TRBV4-3 and TRBJ2-1, with TRBD2 matching 8 bases. Germline CDR1 reads LGHNA; CDR2 reads YSLEER. The CDR3 sequence is 15 residues long. Trimming cost V 6 bases and J 6 bases; bases outside gene matches: 10.

This clonotype has only a few counts. The rearrangement joins TRBV28 to TRBJ2-5; D is undetermined. Trimming removed 6 bases at V and 5 bases at J, with 16 bases between. Per the germline V gene, CDR1 is MDHEN and CDR2 is SYDVKM. The CDR3 covers 14 residues. The CDR3 sequence: CASSRMPDGETQYF. The CDR3 DNA reads TGTGCCAGCAGCCGAATGCCGGACGGGGAGACCCAGTACTTC.

The genes are TRBV6-5 and TRBJ1-1; no firm D call. V was trimmed by 5 bases and J by 7 bases, leaving 14 bases between them. Germline lookup yields CDR1 MNHEY and CDR2 SVGAGI. The CDR3 is 13 amino acids. The DNA of the CDR3 is TGTGCCAGCAGTACCTCTTCGACGGGTGAAGCTTTCTTT. Translating gives CASSTSSTGEAFF.